This passage covers 30 T cell receptor beta chains from one sample sequenced in a study of T cell changes during pregnancy in multiple sclerosis. Sequencing was performed with immunoSEQ multiplex PCR; in TCRdb, only in-frame clones are kept and a portion is missing. Among approximately 110,000 clones, about nine tenths were seen once, and the ten largest hold less than 4%. This specimen consisted of peripheral blood, obtained after pregnancy. These receptors were obtained from a female donor with multiple sclerosis, enrolled in a pregnancy study.

CDR3 DNA sequence: TGTGCCAGCAGTGGGGTGACAGGGGTCACCGGGGAGCTGTTTTTT. The encoded protein is CASSGVTGVTGELFF. The genes are TRBV2 and TRBJ2-2; 8 positions match TRBD1. J lost 4 bases, V lost 4 bases, and 5 bases had no gene match. Germline CDR1 SNHLY, CDR2 FYNNEI. The CDR3 has 15 residues.

The chain combines TRBV14 with TRBJ2-1; 7 bases are shared with TRBD2. The V segment lost 4 bases and the J segment 5 bases; nucleotides outside the gene matches: 8. The CDR3 has 15 residues. Germline V lookup: CDR1 SGHDN, CDR2 FVKESK. The CDR3 nucleotides read TGTGCCAGCAGCCCCATGGGGGGGATTGACAATGAGCAGTTCTTC. Translation: CASSPMGGIDNEQFF.

The chain carries TRBV7-6 and TRBJ2-2, with 14 bases matching TRBD2. From germline, CDR1 is SGHVS and CDR2 FNYEAQ. Losses at the gene ends were 1 base for V and 5 bases for J; bases not matched to a gene: 0. CDR3 length: 16 residues. In DNA form, the CDR3 reads TGTGCCAGCAGCTTAGGACTAGCGGGGGGGACCGGGGAGCTGTTTTTT. Amino acids: CASSLGLAGGTGELFF.

V gene TRBV5-1 combines with J gene TRBJ2-3; 8 positions match TRBD2. Looked up from germline, CDR1 is SGHRS and CDR2 is YFSETQ. Trimming took 1 base from V and 5 from J; bases not matched to a gene: 3. CDR3 length: 14 residues. CDR3 in amino acids: CASSLSGGEDTQYF. The DNA of the CDR3 is TGCGCCAGCAGCTTGAGCGGGGGTGAAGATACGCAGTATTTT.

The rearrangement uses TRBV7-2 and TRBJ2-2; 10 bases match TRBD2. CDR1 is SGHTA and CDR2 is FQGNSA in the germline V gene. V was clipped by 5 bases and J by 5 bases; unmatched bases: 11. The CDR3 is made up of 17 amino acids. CDR3 sequence (DNA): TGTGCCAGCAGCCCATTTTTGCTAGCGGGGGTGACCGGGGAGCTGTTTTTT. The encoded protein is CASSPFLLAGVTGELFF.

The chain couples TRBV28 to TRBJ1-4, with 10 bases identical to TRBD1. Germline V gives CDR1 MDHEN, CDR2 SYDVKM. J lost 7 bases, V lost 6 bases, and 8 bases had no gene match. The length of the CDR3 is 15 residues. The DNA for the CDR3 is TGTGCCAGCAGGACGGTGACAGGGGGCCGTGAAAAACTGTTTTTT. It translates to CASRTVTGGREKLFF.

This chain connects TRBV2 to TRBJ1-1; D remains unclear. V was clipped by 3 bases and J by 6 bases, with 11 bases between them. The CDR3 runs to 13 residues. Germline V gene lookup returns CDR1 SNHLY and CDR2 FYNNEI. CDR3 bases: TGTGCCAGCAGTGATGTAAAAAGCGCTGAAGCTTTCTTT. Its translation is CASSDVKSAEAFF.

The rearrangement joins TRBV9 to TRBJ2-7, with 10 bases aligning to TRBD1. Losses at the gene ends were 0 bases for V and 8 bases for J; bases not matched to a gene: 5. CDR3 length equals 14 residues. Germline V gene sequence: CDR1 SGDLS, CDR2 YYNGEE. The CDR3 DNA follows: TGTGCCAGCAGCGTAGGGGACAGGGGAGGAAAGCAGTACTTC. Translated, it gives CASSVGDRGGKQYF.

The chain is built from TRBV5-1 and TRBJ2-7, with TRBD1 identical over 8 bases. Germline V gene data show CDR1 as SGHRS and CDR2 as YFSETQ. The CDR3 extends over 15 amino acids. J lost 0 bases, V lost 0 bases, and 2 bases had no gene match. The CDR3 sequence: CASSLDRGYSYEQYF. CDR3 DNA: TGCGCCAGCAGCTTGGACAGGGGGTACTCCTACGAGCAGTACTTC.

CDR3 sequence: CASSWDRDGEQYF. DNA of the CDR3: TGTGCCAGCAGCTGGGACAGGGATGGCGAGCAGTACTTC. V and J are TRBV7-3 and TRBJ2-7; 9 positions match TRBD1. There are 13 residues in the CDR3. Losses at the gene ends were 4 bases for V and 6 bases for J; bases not matched to a gene: 4. Germline-derived CDR1 and CDR2 are SGHTA and FQGTGA.

The chain is built from TRBV9 and TRBJ2-1; 8 nucleotides agree with TRBD2. Germline V gene lookup returns CDR1 SGDLS and CDR2 YYNGEE. The CDR3 has 19 amino acids. V was clipped by 4 bases and J by 6 bases; unmatched bases: 21. CDR3 in DNA: TGTGCCAGCAGCCCCATCGGTGGGGTAGCGGGGCCCCGGATCAATGAGCAGTTCTTC. Its protein is CASSPIGGVAGPRINEQFF.

This chain connects TRBV15 to TRBJ2-5; a weak D match, TRBD1 (6 bases). V was clipped by 2 bases and J by 5 bases, with 15 bases between them. CDR1 LNHNV and CDR2 YYDKDF come from the germline V gene (reference sequence). The CDR3 contains 15 residues. In DNA, the CDR3 is TGTGCCACCAGCAGATCGAGTACAGGGACCGAGACCCAGTACTTC. This encodes CATSRSSTGTETQYF. Full variable domain (remainder filled in from reference TRBV15 and TRBJ2-5): DAMVIQNPRYQVTQFGKPVTLSCSQTLNHNVMYWYQQKSSQAPKLLFHYYDKDFNNEADTPDNFQSRRPNTSFCFLDIRSPGLGDTAMYLCATSRSSTGTETQYFGPGTRLLVL.

This chain connects TRBV30 to TRBJ1-1, with D unresolved. The germline V gene encodes CDR1 GTSNPN and CDR2 SVGIG (reference sequence). Trimming removed 0 bases from V and 1 base from J, with 9 bases in between. The CDR3 extends over 14 amino acids. Here the CDR3 DNA reads TGTGCCTGGAGTGTAGAGACGGGGAACACTGAAGCTTTCTTT. The encoded protein is CAWSVETGNTEAFF. Full variable domain (missing parts from reference TRBV30 and TRBJ1-1): SQTIHQWPATLVQPVGSPLSLECTVEGTSNPNLYWYRQAAGRGLQLLFYSVGIGQISSEVPQNLSASRPQDRQFILSSKKLLLSDSGFYLCAWSVETGNTEAFFGQGTRLTVV.

V and J are TRBV14 and TRBJ1-2; D remains ambiguous. The germline gives CDR1 SGHDN, CDR2 FVKESK. V lost 5 bases and J 0 bases, leaving 7 bases between the germline ends. The CDR3 is 13 amino acids. Written as DNA, the CDR3 is TGTGCCAGCAGCGCCGGGACTAACTATGGCTACACCTTC. It encodes CASSAGTNYGYTF.

The chain recombines TRBV5-1 with TRBJ1-1; perhaps TRBD1 as D (5 bases). The CDR3 is made up of 14 amino acids. Trimming cost V 5 bases and J 0 bases, with 11 bases left between them. The germline gives CDR1 SGHRS, CDR2 YFSETQ. CDR3 sequence: CASRPGKMNTEAFF. The DNA for the CDR3 is TGCGCCAGCAGACCAGGGAAAATGAACACTGAAGCTTTCTTT.

The CDR3, as DNA: TGTGCCAGCAGTGGGACATGGGGATATGGCTACACCTTC. Amino acids: CASSGTWGYGYTF. This chain links TRBV6-5 with TRBJ1-2; tentatively, D is TRBD1 (6 bases). The length of the CDR3 is 13 residues. Between the trimmed V and J ends, which lost 5 bases and 5 bases, there was a span of 12 bases. CDR1 and CDR2 from the germline V gene are MNHEY and SVGAGI.

This clone occurred a few times. The rearrangement uses TRBV18 and TRBJ1-2, with 8 bases that match TRBD1. The germline V gene has CDR1 KGHSH and CDR2 LQKENI. This CDR3 spans 15 amino acids. The V gene end was trimmed by 2 bases and the J gene end by 4 bases; junction bases not matched to a gene: 6. The CDR3 here is CASSPGSDRAYGYTF. The CDR3 nucleotides are TGTGCCAGCTCACCAGGGTCGGACAGGGCCTATGGCTACACCTTC.

This clone came up a few times. The chain is built from TRBV6-1 and TRBJ2-1, with a possible D match to TRBD1 (6 bases). V dropped 2 bases and J dropped 0 bases, with 11 bases sitting between them. Germline lookup yields CDR1 MNHNS and CDR2 SASEGT. CDR3 length equals 16 residues. The CDR3 here is CASSEWTVSSYNEQFF. CDR3 coding DNA: TGTGCCAGCAGTGAATGGACAGTGAGCTCCTACAATGAGCAGTTCTTC.

The chain links TRBV19 to TRBJ2-1; the D gene is possibly TRBD2 (6 bases). From germline, CDR1 is LNHDA and CDR2 SQIVND (reference sequence). The CDR3 has 14 residues. V dropped 3 bases and J dropped 2 bases, with 8 bases sitting between them. The CDR3 coding sequence is TGTGCCAGTAGTATGGGGGGAGCCTACAATGAGCAGTTCTTC. Translation gives CASSMGGAYNEQFF.

This clone turned up a few times. The chain carries TRBV9 and TRBJ1-1; D might be TRBD1 (6 bases). Trimming left V 0 bases short and J 8 bases short, with 26 bases between. The CDR3 runs 18 residues. Germline V lookup: CDR1 SGDLS, CDR2 YYNGEE. The CDR3 is CASSVDPGWSWGTGEAFF. The CDR3 coding sequence is TGTGCCAGCAGCGTAGACCCCGGTTGGAGTTGGGGCACAGGGGAAGCTTTCTTT.

The chain links TRBV5-1 to TRBJ2-1; TRBD2 matches at 7 bases. Trimming cost V 7 bases and J 4 bases; bases outside gene matches: 14. CDR3 length: 16 residues. Germline lookup yields CDR1 SGHRS and CDR2 YFSETQ. The CDR3 DNA reads TGCGCCAGCCGGACCAAGAGCGGGGTCGGATACAATGAGCAGTTCTTC. It encodes CASRTKSGVGYNEQFF.

V and J are TRBV9 and TRBJ2-2, with 7 bases aligning to TRBD1. The germline CDR1 and CDR2 sequences are SGDLS and YYNGEE. The V and J ends lost 2 bases and 6 bases, in that order; junction bases with no gene match: 4. The CDR3 contains 14 residues. The CDR3 DNA follows: TGTGCCAGCAGCGTCGGCCAGGGGGCCGGGGAGCTGTTTTTT. Translating it yields CASSVGQGAGELFF.

This clone was seen more than once but under ten times. V usage is TRBV5-4 and J usage is TRBJ2-7; a possible D gene is TRBD1 (5 bases). This CDR3 has 14 amino acids. CDR1 is SGHNT and CDR2 is YYREEE in the germline V gene (reference sequence). Trimming left V 0 bases short and J 2 bases short, with 9 bases between. The DNA of the CDR3 is TGTGCCAGCAGCTTGGAACAGGCAGCCTACGAGCAGTACTTC. It yields the protein CASSLEQAAYEQYF.

The chain couples TRBV28 to TRBJ2-1; D is possibly TRBD1 (7 bases). V shed 4 bases and J shed 7 bases, with 20 bases lying between them. Germline V gene sequence: CDR1 MDHEN, CDR2 SYDVKM. The CDR3 consists of 16 residues. The CDR3 DNA is TGTGCCAGCAGTTCCCCCTCCTTGCAGGGGGGTAATGAGCAGTTCTTC. Its protein product is CASSSPSLQGGNEQFF.

The chain recombines TRBV30 with TRBJ1-4; unclear D gene. There are 15 residues in the CDR3. V was shortened by 3 bases and J by 5 bases, with 16 bases between the two germline ends. Germline V gene data show CDR1 as GTSNPN and CDR2 as SVGIG (reference sequence). CDR3 nucleotide sequence: TGTGCCTGGAGAACAGACAACTTCCAGAATGAAAAACTGTTTTTT. Translating it yields CAWRTDNFQNEKLFF. Full variable domain (remainder filled in from reference TRBV30 and TRBJ1-4): SQTIHQWPATLVQPVGSPLSLECTVEGTSNPNLYWYRQAAGRGLQLLFYSVGIGQISSEVPQNLSASRPQDRQFILSSKKLLLSDSGFYLCAWRTDNFQNEKLFFGSGTQLSVL.

This chain links TRBV18 with TRBJ1-6; TRBD1 matches 8 bases. The V and J ends lost 5 bases and 9 bases, in that order; junction bases with no gene match: 6. The CDR3 has 14 amino acids. Germline V gene sequence: CDR1 KGHSH, CDR2 LQKENI. The DNA of the CDR3 is TGTGCCAGCTCATCGACAGGGGATAGTTCACCCCTCCACTTT. Translating gives CASSSTGDSSPLHF.

The V gene is TRBV4-1, the J gene TRBJ1-2; 8 bases are a match to TRBD1. J gave up 5 bases and V 4 bases, and 21 bases lay outside the gene matches. The CDR3 is 19 residues long. CDR1 MGHRA and CDR2 YSYEKL come from the germline V gene. CDR3 in DNA: TGCGCCAGCAGCCCTCACTCCATTCCAGGACAGGGCCCAAAATATGGCTACACCTTC. Amino acid sequence: CASSPHSIPGQGPKYGYTF.

This sequence joins TRBV2 and TRBJ1-2; the match to TRBD1 covers 7 bases. The V and J ends lost 4 bases and 4 bases, in that order; junction bases with no gene match: 6. CDR1 SNHLY and CDR2 FYNNEI come from the germline V gene. This CDR3 region has 14 residues. The CDR3 DNA reads TGTGCCAGCAGTGGAGGGGGCGAATCCTATGGCTACACCTTC. Translating it yields CASSGGGESYGYTF.

This CDR3 is CASGALNTGELFF. The CDR3 DNA follows: TGTGCTAGTGGGGCCCTGAACACCGGGGAGCTGTTTTTT. This rearrangement joins TRBV12-5 to TRBJ2-2; D remains ambiguous. V lost 6 bases and J lost 1, with 6 bases in between. CDR1 and CDR2 from the germline V gene are LGHNT and FRNRAP. The CDR3 spans 13 residues.

The chain uses TRBV21-1 and TRBJ2-7; the D call TRBD2 from the table was never checked on the DNA. TRBV21-1 is given as a pseudogene. The CDR3 is made up of 14 amino acids. CDR3 loop: CASSKNGELYEQYF. The CDR3 DNA reads TGTGCCAGCAGCAAAAACGGGGAGCTCTACGAGCAGTACTTC.